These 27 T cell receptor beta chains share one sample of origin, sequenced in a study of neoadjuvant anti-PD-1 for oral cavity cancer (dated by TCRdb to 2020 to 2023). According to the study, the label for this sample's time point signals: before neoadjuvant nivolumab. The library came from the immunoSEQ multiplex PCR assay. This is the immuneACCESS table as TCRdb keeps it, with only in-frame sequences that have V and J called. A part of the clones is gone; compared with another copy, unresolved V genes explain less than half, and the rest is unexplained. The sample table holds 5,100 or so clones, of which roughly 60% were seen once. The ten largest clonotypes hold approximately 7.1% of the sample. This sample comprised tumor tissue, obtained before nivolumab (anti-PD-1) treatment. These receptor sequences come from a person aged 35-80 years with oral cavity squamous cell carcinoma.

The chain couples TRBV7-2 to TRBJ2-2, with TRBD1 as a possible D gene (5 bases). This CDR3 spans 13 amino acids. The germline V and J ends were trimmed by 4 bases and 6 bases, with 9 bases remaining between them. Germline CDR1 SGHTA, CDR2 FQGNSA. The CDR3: CASSSRVSGELFF. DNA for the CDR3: TGTGCCAGCAGCTCCAGGGTCTCCGGGGAGCTGTTTTTT.

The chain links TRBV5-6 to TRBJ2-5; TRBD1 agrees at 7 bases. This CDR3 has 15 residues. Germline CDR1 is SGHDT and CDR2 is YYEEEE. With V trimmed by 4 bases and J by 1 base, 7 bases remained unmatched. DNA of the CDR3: TGTGCCAGCAGCGAAGGGACAGTGCTCCAAGAGACCCAGTACTTC. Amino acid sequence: CASSEGTVLQETQYF.

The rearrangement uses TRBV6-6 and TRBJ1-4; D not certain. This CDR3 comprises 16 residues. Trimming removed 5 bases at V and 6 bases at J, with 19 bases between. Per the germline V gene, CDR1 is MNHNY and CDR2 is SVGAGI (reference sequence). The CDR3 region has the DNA TGTGCCAGCAGTCAAAGCCCTTTTCGCAGCTATGAAAAACTGTTTTTT. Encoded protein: CASSQSPFRSYEKLFF.

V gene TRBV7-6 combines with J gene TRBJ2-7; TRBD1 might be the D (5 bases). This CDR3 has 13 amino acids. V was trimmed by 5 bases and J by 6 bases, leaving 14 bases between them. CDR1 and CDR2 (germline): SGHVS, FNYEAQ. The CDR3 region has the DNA TGTGCCAGCAGCCTGGGTCAGGGTCCCGAGCAGTACTTC. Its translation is CASSLGQGPEQYF.

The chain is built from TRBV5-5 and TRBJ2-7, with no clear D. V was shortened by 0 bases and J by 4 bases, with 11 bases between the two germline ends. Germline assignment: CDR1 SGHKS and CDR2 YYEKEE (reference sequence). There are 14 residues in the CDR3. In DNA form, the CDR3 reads TGTGCCAGCAGCTTGGCCGGGCAGACTTACGAGCAGTACTTC. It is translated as CASSLAGQTYEQYF.

CDR3 in amino acids: CASRTWTGVNNQPQHF. The CDR3 DNA follows: TGTGCCAGCAGAACATGGACAGGCGTAAACAATCAGCCCCAGCATTTT. The rearrangement joins TRBV28 to TRBJ1-5; TRBD1 matches at 7 bases. The length of the CDR3 is 16 residues. V lost 6 bases, J lost 3 bases, and 11 bases stayed unmatched. The germline CDR1 and CDR2 sequences are MDHEN and SYDVKM.

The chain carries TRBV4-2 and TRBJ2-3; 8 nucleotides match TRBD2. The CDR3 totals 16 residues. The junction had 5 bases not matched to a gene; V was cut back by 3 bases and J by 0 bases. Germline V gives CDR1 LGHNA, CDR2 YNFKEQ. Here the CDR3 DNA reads TGTGCCAGCAGCCACCCCAGCGGGAGTAGCACAGATACGCAGTATTTT. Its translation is CASSHPSGSSTDTQYF.

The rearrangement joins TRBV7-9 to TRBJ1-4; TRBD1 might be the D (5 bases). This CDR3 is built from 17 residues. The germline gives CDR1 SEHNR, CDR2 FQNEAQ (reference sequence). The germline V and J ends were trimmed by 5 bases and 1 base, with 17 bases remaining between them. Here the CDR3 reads CASSRLGGDGTNEKLFF. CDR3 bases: TGTGCCAGCAGCCGCTTGGGGGGGGATGGAACTAATGAAAAACTGTTTTTT.

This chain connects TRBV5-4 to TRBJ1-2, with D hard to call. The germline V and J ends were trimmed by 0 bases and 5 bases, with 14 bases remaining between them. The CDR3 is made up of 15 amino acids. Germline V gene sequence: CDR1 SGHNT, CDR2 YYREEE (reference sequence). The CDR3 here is CASSLAGVIGYGYTF. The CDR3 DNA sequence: TGTGCCAGCAGCTTGGCCGGGGTAATCGGATATGGCTACACCTTC.

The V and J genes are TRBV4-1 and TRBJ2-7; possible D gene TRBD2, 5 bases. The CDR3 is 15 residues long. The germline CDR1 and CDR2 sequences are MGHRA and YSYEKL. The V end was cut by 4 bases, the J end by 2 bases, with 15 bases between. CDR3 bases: TGCGCCAGCAGCCGGCCGGGGAGCGGAGCCTACGAGCAGTACTTC. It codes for CASSRPGSGAYEQYF.

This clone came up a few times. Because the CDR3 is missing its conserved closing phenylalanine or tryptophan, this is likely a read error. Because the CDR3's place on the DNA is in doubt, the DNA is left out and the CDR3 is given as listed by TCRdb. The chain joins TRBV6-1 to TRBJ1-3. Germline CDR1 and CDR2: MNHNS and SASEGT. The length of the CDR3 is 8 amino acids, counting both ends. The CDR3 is CASPGPAI.

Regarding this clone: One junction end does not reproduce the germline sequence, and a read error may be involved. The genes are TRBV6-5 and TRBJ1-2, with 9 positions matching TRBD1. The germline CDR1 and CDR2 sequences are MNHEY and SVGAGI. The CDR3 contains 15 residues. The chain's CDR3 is CANSTGQGGNYGYTF. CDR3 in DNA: TGTGCCAACAGTACGGGACAGGGTGGAAACTATGGCTACACCTTC.

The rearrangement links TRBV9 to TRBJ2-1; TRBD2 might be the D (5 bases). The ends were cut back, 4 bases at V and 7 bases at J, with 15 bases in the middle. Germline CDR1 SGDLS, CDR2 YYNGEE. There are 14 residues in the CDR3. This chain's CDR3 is CASSPSERLNEQFF. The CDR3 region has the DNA TGTGCCAGCAGCCCCTCTGAGCGGTTGAATGAGCAGTTCTTC.

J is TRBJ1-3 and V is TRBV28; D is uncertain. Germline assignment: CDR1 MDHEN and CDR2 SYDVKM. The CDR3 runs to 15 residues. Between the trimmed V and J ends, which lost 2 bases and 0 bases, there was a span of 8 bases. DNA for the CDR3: TGTGCCAGCAGTTTAACATCAAACTCTGGAAACACCATATATTTT. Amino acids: CASSLTSNSGNTIYF.

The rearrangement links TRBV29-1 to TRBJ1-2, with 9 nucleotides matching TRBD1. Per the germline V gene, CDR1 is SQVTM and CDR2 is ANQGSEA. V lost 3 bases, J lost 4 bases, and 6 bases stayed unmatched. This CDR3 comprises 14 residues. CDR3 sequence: CSVDRTGEVYGYTF. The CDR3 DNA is TGCAGCGTTGATAGGACAGGGGAAGTCTATGGCTACACCTTC.

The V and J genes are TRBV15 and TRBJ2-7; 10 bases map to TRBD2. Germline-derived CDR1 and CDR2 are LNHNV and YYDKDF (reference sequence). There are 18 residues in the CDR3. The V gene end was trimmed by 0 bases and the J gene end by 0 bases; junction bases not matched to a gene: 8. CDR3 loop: CATSRDPSGTSVSYEQYF. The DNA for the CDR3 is TGTGCCACCAGCAGAGATCCTTCCGGGACTAGCGTCTCCTACGAGCAGTACTTC.

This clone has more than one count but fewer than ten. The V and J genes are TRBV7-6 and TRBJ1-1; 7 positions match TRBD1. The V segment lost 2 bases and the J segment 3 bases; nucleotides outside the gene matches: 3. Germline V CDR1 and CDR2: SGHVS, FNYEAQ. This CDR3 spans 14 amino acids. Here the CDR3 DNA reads TGTGCCAGCAGCTTATCGCAGGGGGACACTGAAGCTTTCTTT. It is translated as CASSLSQGDTEAFF.

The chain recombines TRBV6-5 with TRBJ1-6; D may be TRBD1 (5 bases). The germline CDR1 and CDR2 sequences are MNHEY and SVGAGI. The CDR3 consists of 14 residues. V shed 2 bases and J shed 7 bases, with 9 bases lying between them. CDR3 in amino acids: CASSYGGSNSPLHF. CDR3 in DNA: TGTGCCAGCAGTTACGGGGGGTCCAATTCACCCCTCCACTTT.

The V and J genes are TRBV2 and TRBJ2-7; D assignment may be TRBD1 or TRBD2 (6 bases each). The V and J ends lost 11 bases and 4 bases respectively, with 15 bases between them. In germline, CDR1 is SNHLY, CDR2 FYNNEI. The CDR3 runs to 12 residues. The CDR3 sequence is CAAGARGYEQYF. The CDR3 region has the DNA TGTGCCGCAGGGGCGCGGGGATACGAGCAGTACTTC.

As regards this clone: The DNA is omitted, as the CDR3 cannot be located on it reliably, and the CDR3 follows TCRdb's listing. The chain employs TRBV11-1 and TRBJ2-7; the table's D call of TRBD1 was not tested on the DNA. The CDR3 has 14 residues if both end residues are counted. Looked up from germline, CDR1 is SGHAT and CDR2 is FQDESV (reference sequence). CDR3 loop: CASSWGQGAYEQYF.

The CDR3 here is CASRRLQGLTEAFF. The CDR3, as DNA: TGTGCCAGCAGAAGGCTGCAGGGTCTAACTGAAGCTTTCTTT. V gene TRBV6-5 combines with J gene TRBJ1-1, with D perhaps matching TRBD1 (5 bases). This CDR3 is 14 amino acids long. The V and J ends lost 6 bases and 5 bases respectively, with 16 bases between them. Germline V gene sequence: CDR1 MNHEY, CDR2 SVGAGI.

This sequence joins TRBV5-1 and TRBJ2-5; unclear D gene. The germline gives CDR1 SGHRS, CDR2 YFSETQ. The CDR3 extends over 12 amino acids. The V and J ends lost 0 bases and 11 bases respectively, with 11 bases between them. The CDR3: CASSLGFGRQYF. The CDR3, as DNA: TGCGCCAGCAGCTTGGGTTTCGGACGGCAGTACTTC. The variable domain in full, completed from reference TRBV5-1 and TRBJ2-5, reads KAGVTQTPRYLIKTRGQQVTLSCSPISGHRSVSWYQQTPGQGLQFLFEYFSETQRNKGNFPGRFSGRQFSNSRSEMNVSTLELGDSALYLCASSLGFGRQYFGPGTRLLVL.

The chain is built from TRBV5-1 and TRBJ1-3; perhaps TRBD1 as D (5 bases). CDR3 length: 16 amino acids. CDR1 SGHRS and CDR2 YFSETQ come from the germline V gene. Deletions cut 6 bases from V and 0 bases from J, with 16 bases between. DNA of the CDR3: TGCGCCAGCAAGGCAGAGGGGCTAAGCTCTGGAAACACCATATATTTT. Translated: CASKAEGLSSGNTIYF. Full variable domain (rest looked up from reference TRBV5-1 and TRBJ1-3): KAGVTQTPRYLIKTRGQQVTLSCSPISGHRSVSWYQQTPGQGLQFLFEYFSETQRNKGNFPGRFSGRQFSNSRSEMNVSTLELGDSALYLCASKAEGLSSGNTIYFGEGSWLTVV.

CDR3 loop: CASSLYSGRVGAYEQYF. The CDR3 DNA reads TGTGCCAGCAGTTTATATAGCGGGAGGGTGGGGGCCTACGAGCAGTACTTC. The chain couples TRBV28 to TRBJ2-7, with 11 bases matching TRBD2. There are 17 residues in the CDR3. Germline values: CDR1 MDHEN, CDR2 SYDVKM. J gave up 2 bases and V 1 base, and 7 bases lay outside the gene matches.

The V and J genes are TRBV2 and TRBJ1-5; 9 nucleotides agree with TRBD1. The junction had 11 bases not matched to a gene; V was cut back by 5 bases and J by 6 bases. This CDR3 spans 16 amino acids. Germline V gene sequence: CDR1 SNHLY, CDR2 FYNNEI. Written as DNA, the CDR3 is TGTGCCAGCAGTCTTTCCGGGACAGGGTTCACTCAGCCCCAGCATTTT. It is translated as CASSLSGTGFTQPQHF. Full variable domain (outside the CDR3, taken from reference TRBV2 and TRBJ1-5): EPEVTQTPSHQVTQMGQEVILRCVPISNHLYFYWYRQILGQKVEFLVSFYNNEISEKSEIFDDQFSVERPDGSNFTLKIRSTKLEDSAMYFCASSLSGTGFTQPQHFGDGTRLSIL.

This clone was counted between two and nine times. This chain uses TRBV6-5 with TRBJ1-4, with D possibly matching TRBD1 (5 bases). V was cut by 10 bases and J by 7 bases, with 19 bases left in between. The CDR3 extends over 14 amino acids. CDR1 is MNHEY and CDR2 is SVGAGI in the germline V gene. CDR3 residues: CATIARGAGEKLFF. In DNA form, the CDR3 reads TGTGCCACCATCGCCCGGGGCGCAGGTGAAAAACTGTTTTTT.

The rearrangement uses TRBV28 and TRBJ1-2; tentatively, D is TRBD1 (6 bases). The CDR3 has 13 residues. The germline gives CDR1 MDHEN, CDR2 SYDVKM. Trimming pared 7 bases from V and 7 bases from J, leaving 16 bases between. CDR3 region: CASTRGGVRGYTF. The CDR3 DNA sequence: TGTGCCAGCACCCGGGGGGGCGTCCGTGGCTACACCTTC.